The source of this TCR beta chain is a study of T-cell reconstitution after alpha-beta-depleted transplantation in children (dated by TCRdb to 2016 to 2017). About the full investigation: T-cell immune reconstitution after TCRalphabeta/CD19-depleted allogeneic hematopoietic cell transplantation in children was quantitatively tracked in the study by means of TCR repertoire profiling.

The library came from PCR. Sequencing used an Illumina HiSeq 2500. Molecular barcoding was employed in the preparation of TCR libraries, with unique molecular identifiers being used to normalize TCRbeta repertoire quantification. TCRdb reran the public reads through fastp at Q25 and MiXCR, keeping productive beta chains. Rows matching on CDR3 protein sequence are summarized as one entry with the most common DNA and genes. Counted in this sample were some 530,000 distinct CDR3 sequences; around 12% of them appeared once. Under 7% of the sample rests with the top ten. This clonotype was seen many times. Its antigen specificity is not known. Base-call qualities are not available, and no considerably larger clone is one nucleotide away. Based on the germline V gene, the CDR1 and CDR2 sequences are SGHRS and YFSETQ. V was cut back by 6 bases and J by 7 bases, leaving a gap of 10 bases between them. Inclusive of the bounding cysteine and phenylalanine, the CDR3 is 12 residues long. The sequence is cut down to CDR3 DNA, 36 bases in frame from base 1.

This receptor was obtained from a human donor who donated a stem cell graft to a child with combined immunodeficiency. This sample comprised PBMCs from the stem cell graft donor, obtained from the stem cell graft. This receptor chain uses TRBV5-1 and TRBJ2-2; D gene: possibly TRBD1, on 6 matching bases. The CDR3 region: CASNRESGELFF. The bases read TGCGCCAGCAACAGGGAAAGCGGGGAGCTGTTTTTT. This CDR3, with the reference TRBV5-1 and TRBJ2-2 proteins standing in past its ends, gives the full variable domain KAGVTQTPRYLIKTRGQQVTLSCSPISGHRSVSWYQQTPGQGLQFLFEYFSETQRNKGNFPGRFSGRQFSNSRSEMNVSTLELGDSALYLCASNRESGELFFGEGSRLTVL.